The 32 T cell receptor beta chains below all came from one sample that was sequenced in a study of shared clonotypes between healthy human individuals (TCRdb year 2020). Libraries came from the immunoSEQ multiplex PCR assay. The source is immuneACCESS, and TCRdb retained only in-frame sequences with V and J called. Part of the clones is not carried over; for the studies checked, unresolved V genes explain less than half of this, and the remainder is unexplained. The sample profile shows some 1,900,000 clones; approximately 94% of them were found once. The ten largest clones add up to 1.2% of the sample. CD8 naive samples were CD45RO-negative cells positively selected for CCR7, giving a CD45RA+CCR7+ population that excluded TemRA cells. The sequenced sample was naive CD8+ T cells sorted from blood. Explained via the paper, the cell subset or site label denotes: CD45RA+CCR7+. The receptors come from a young man in good health.

The chain couples TRBV28 to TRBJ2-3; TRBD2 agrees at 8 bases. Germline V gene lookup returns CDR1 MDHEN and CDR2 SYDVKM. The CDR3 sequence is 15 residues long. V shed 2 bases and J 1 base; nucleotides not matched to a gene: 2. CDR3 region: CASSLGGGRTDTQYF. DNA of the CDR3: TGTGCCAGCAGTTTAGGCGGGGGGCGCACAGATACGCAGTATTTT.

The chain carries TRBV28 and TRBJ2-5, with 14 positions matching TRBD2. This CDR3 contains 15 residues. The germline gives CDR1 MDHEN, CDR2 SYDVKM. V lost 4 bases to trimming and J lost 4 bases; unmatched junction nucleotides: 2. The CDR3 reads CASSSGTSGRETQYF. Here the CDR3 DNA reads TGTGCCAGCAGTTCCGGGACTAGCGGGAGAGAGACCCAGTACTTC.

This clone showed up just once. CDR3 bases: TGTGCCAGCAGCTTTCGCCTAGCGGTGTTCGATACGCAGTATTTT. Its protein is CASSFRLAVFDTQYF. This sequence joins TRBV7-9 and TRBJ2-3; TRBD2 agrees at 7 bases. In germline, CDR1 is SEHNR, CDR2 FQNEAQ (reference sequence). The CDR3 is 15 residues long. The V and J ends lost 3 bases and 6 bases, in that order; junction bases with no gene match: 9. The full variable domain, with the rest looked up from reference TRBV7-9 and TRBJ2-3, is DTGVSQNPRHKITKRGQNVTFRCDPISEHNRLYWYRQTLGQGPEFLTYFQNEAQLEKSRLLSDRFSAERPKGSFSTLEIQRTEQGDSAMYLCASSFRLAVFDTQYFGPGTRLTVL.

The chain couples TRBV27 to TRBJ2-7; 14 nucleotides align to TRBD2. The CDR3 has 14 residues. Germline loops: CDR1 MNHEY, CDR2 SMNVEV (reference sequence). The CDR3 reads CLTAGGTSGSLQYF. The CDR3, as DNA: TGTCTCACAGCAGGGGGGACTAGCGGGAGTTTACAGTACTTC.

The V gene is TRBV5-4, the J gene TRBJ2-1; D uncertain. Germline V gene sequence: CDR1 SGHNT, CDR2 YYREEE (reference sequence). The CDR3 sequence is 13 residues long. Trimming shortened V by 2 bases and J by 0 bases, and 3 bases separated the two germline ends. DNA for the CDR3: TGTGCCAGCAGCTTACACTCCTACAATGAGCAGTTCTTC. Residues: CASSLHSYNEQFF.

The rearrangement joins TRBV27 to TRBJ2-1, with D perhaps matching TRBD1 (5 bases). V lost 5 bases to trimming and J lost 6 bases, with 14 bases between them. This CDR3 comprises 14 residues. Germline values: CDR1 MNHEY, CDR2 SMNVEV (reference sequence). The CDR3 here is CASSRTFGFNEQFF. The CDR3 region has the DNA TGTGCCAGCAGTAGGACATTTGGCTTCAATGAGCAGTTCTTC.

The V call is TRBV2, the J call TRBJ2-2; 7 positions match TRBD1. CDR3 length equals 12 residues. The trim removed 8 bases at V and 6 bases at J, leaving 3 bases unmatched. Germline assignment: CDR1 SNHLY and CDR2 FYNNEI. In nucleotides, the CDR3 is TGTGCCAGCGGGGACAGTCCCGGGGAGCTGTTTTTT. Translated: CASGDSPGELFF.

This clone was observed a single time. This sequence joins TRBV2 and TRBJ2-7; possible D gene TRBD2, 6 bases. Germline CDR1 is SNHLY and CDR2 is FYNNEI. V was pared by 8 bases and J by 0 bases, with 23 bases between. This CDR3 spans 17 amino acids. Here the CDR3 DNA reads TGTGCCAGCGTTTCAACCTACCGGGACTCGAGCTCCTACGAGCAGTACTTC. It specifies CASVSTYRDSSSYEQYF.

The rearrangement uses TRBV30 and TRBJ2-1; D is perhaps TRBD2 (5 bases). Trimming removed 3 bases at V and 7 bases at J, with 16 bases between. The CDR3 has 14 residues. Germline CDR1 and CDR2: GTSNPN and SVGIG (reference sequence). The CDR3 DNA is TGTGCCTGGAGCCACAGAGAGGGTAGGAATGAGCAGTTCTTC. This translates into CAWSHREGRNEQFF.

This chain uses TRBV29-1 with TRBJ2-7; D uncertain. The CDR3 extends over 13 amino acids. Trimming pared 0 bases from V and 0 bases from J, leaving 6 bases between. Germline lookup yields CDR1 SQVTM and CDR2 ANQGSEA. The CDR3 DNA reads TGCAGCGTTGAAGAGGAGACCTCCTACGAGCAGTACTTC. It encodes CSVEEETSYEQYF.

The chain uses TRBV7-2 and TRBJ1-2; D is possibly TRBD1 (5 bases). The germline V gene encodes CDR1 SGHTA and CDR2 FQGNSA. The CDR3 loop spans 10 amino acids. The V end was cut by 8 bases, the J end by 6 bases, with 7 bases between. The chain's CDR3 is CASQGHGYTF. CDR3 nucleotide sequence: TGTGCCAGCCAGGGACATGGCTACACCTTC.

This chain links TRBV14 with TRBJ2-1; tentative D call: TRBD1 (5 bases). This CDR3 has 19 amino acids. Deletions cut 0 bases from V and 1 base from J, with 19 bases between. Germline assignment: CDR1 SGHDN and CDR2 FVKESK. As DNA, the CDR3 is TGTGCCAGCAGCCAAGATGGTCCCCAGGACACCTTTTCCTACAATGAGCAGTTCTTC. Protein product: CASSQDGPQDTFSYNEQFF.

V and J are TRBV27 and TRBJ2-7; possible D gene TRBD1, 6 bases. Germline CDR1 MNHEY, CDR2 SMNVEV (reference sequence). The CDR3 loop spans 16 amino acids. Trimming shortened V by 2 bases and J by 0 bases, and 14 bases separated the two germline ends. The CDR3 region is CASSLSRGTHSYEQYF. The CDR3 nucleotides are TGTGCCAGCAGTTTAAGCAGGGGTACCCACTCCTACGAGCAGTACTTC.

Note on this clone: Other DNA sequences in the same sample also yield this CDR3. The chain joins TRBV2 to TRBJ2-5; no reliable D call. The germline gives CDR1 SNHLY, CDR2 FYNNEI. Trimming pared 4 bases from V and 5 bases from J, leaving 2 bases between. CDR3 length: 10 amino acids. CDR3 bases: TGTGCCAGCAGTGTGGAGACCCAGTACTTC. Translated: CASSVETQYF.

Details on this clone: Other nucleotide sequences in the sample specify the same CDR3. The J gene is TRBJ2-3, the V gene TRBV7-9; D unresolved. V lost 3 bases and J lost 4, with 5 bases in between. Per the germline V gene, CDR1 is SEHNR and CDR2 is FQNEAQ (reference sequence). The CDR3 has 12 residues. The CDR3 DNA follows: TGTGCCAGCAGCTTCGGCCCAGATACGCAGTATTTT. This translates into CASSFGPDTQYF.

This clone was observed a single time. The chain links TRBV2 to TRBJ2-7; D remains ambiguous. Trimming took 2 bases from V and 1 from J, leaving 6 bases between them. Germline values: CDR1 SNHLY, CDR2 FYNNEI. This CDR3 spans 13 amino acids. The CDR3 loop is CASSETSSYEQYF. The CDR3 DNA is TGTGCCAGCAGTGAAACGAGTTCCTACGAGCAGTACTTC.

Remarks on this clone: Other DNA sequences within the sample encode an identical CDR3. The V and J genes are TRBV29-1 and TRBJ2-7; TRBD1 agrees at 9 bases. The CDR3 covers 13 residues. V shed 6 bases and J 0 bases; nucleotides not matched to a gene: 3. Germline V gene lookup returns CDR1 SQVTM and CDR2 ANQGSEA. CDR3 residues: CSVRDRASYEQYF. CDR3 nucleotide sequence: TGCAGCGTGCGGGACAGGGCCTCCTACGAGCAGTACTTC.

In DNA, the CDR3 is TGTGCCAGCAGCGGTGGGACCCGAAACATTCAGTACTTC. Translating it yields CASSGGTRNIQYF. This chain links TRBV5-8 with TRBJ2-4; either TRBD1 or TRBD2 may fit D (5 bases each). Germline values: CDR1 SGHTS, CDR2 YDEGEE. V lost 4 bases and J 6 bases, leaving 11 bases between the germline ends. This CDR3 spans 13 amino acids.

V is TRBV2 and J is TRBJ1-5, with D perhaps TRBD1 (5 bases). This CDR3 region has 14 residues. Trimming removed 8 bases at V and 3 bases at J, with 14 bases between. CDR1 is SNHLY and CDR2 is FYNNEI in the germline V gene. The CDR3 nucleotides are TGTGCCAGCGCTAGCAGGGTGCTCAATCAGCCCCAGCATTTT. Its protein product is CASASRVLNQPQHF. Variable domain in full (rest from reference TRBV2 and TRBJ1-5): EPEVTQTPSHQVTQMGQEVILRCVPISNHLYFYWYRQILGQKVEFLVSFYNNEISEKSEIFDDQFSVERPDGSNFTLKIRSTKLEDSAMYFCASASRVLNQPQHFGDGTRLSIL.

This chain joins TRBV12-5 and TRBJ1-2; TRBD1 matches at 7 bases. After removal of 8 bases from V and 0 bases from J, the junction contained 0 bases not matched to a gene. The germline CDR1 and CDR2 sequences are LGHNT and FRNRAP. This CDR3 is 12 amino acids long. CDR3 nucleotides: TGTGCTAGTCAGGGGGCTAACTATGGCTACACCTTC. Its translation: CASQGANYGYTF.

The chain links TRBV29-1 to TRBJ2-1; 7 bases align to TRBD1. The V gene's germline CDR1 is SQVTM and CDR2 ANQGSEA. The CDR3 is 13 residues long. Germline trimming cut 7 bases from V and 7 bases from J; bases unmatched to any gene: 10. Written as DNA, the CDR3 is TGCAGCGACACAGGGGTAGATTCTAATGAGCAGTTCTTC. Residues: CSDTGVDSNEQFF.

The chain links TRBV11-1 to TRBJ2-7; D could derive from TRBD1 or TRBD2 (5 bases each). The CDR3 is made up of 15 amino acids. The germline V and J ends were trimmed by 4 bases and 2 bases, with 15 bases remaining between them. The germline V gene has CDR1 SGHAT and CDR2 FQDESV (reference sequence). The CDR3 reads CASSSPNGATYEQYF. CDR3 sequence (DNA): TGTGCCAGCAGCTCACCCAACGGGGCGACCTACGAGCAGTACTTC.

V usage is TRBV27 and J usage is TRBJ1-1; a weak D match, TRBD1 (5 bases). The CDR3 is 14 amino acids. Trimming removed 5 bases from V and 4 bases from J, with 14 bases in between. Germline CDR1 and CDR2: MNHEY and SMNVEV (reference sequence). The DNA for the CDR3 is TGTGCCAGCAGTCCAAGCCAGGGCCGCACTGAAGCTTTCTTT. Translation: CASSPSQGRTEAFF.

This chain joins TRBV4-1 and TRBJ1-1, with D hard to call. The CDR3 contains 14 residues. Trimming left V 0 bases short and J 8 bases short, with 13 bases between. Germline loops: CDR1 MGHRA, CDR2 YSYEKL. The CDR3 loop reads CASSQEPAGAEAFF. The CDR3 DNA sequence: TGCGCCAGCAGCCAAGAACCCGCTGGCGCCGAAGCTTTCTTT.

Turning to this clone: The sample contains more than one DNA sequence encoding this CDR3. The chain combines TRBV5-6 with TRBJ1-2; 8 bases are shared with TRBD1. With 4 bases clipped from V and 2 bases from J, the junction kept 4 bases outside the gene matches. The CDR3 is 14 amino acids. Germline assignment: CDR1 SGHDT and CDR2 YYEEEE. CDR3 amino acids: CASSPGQGNYGYTF. DNA for the CDR3: TGTGCCAGCAGCCCTGGACAGGGAAACTATGGCTACACCTTC. The complete variable domain, with remaining parts taken from reference TRBV5-6 and TRBJ1-2, reads DAGVTQSPTHLIKTRGQQVTLRCSPKSGHDTVSWYQQALGQGPQFIFQYYEEEERQRGNFPDRFSGHQFPNYSSELNVNALLLGDSALYLCASSPGQGNYGYTFGSGTRLTVV.

The CDR3: CASSFATGPPYEQYF. CDR3 bases: TGTGCCAGCAGTTTTGCGACCGGGCCCCCTTACGAGCAGTACTTC. V and J are TRBV7-9 and TRBJ2-7, with no clear D. Germline CDR1 reads SEHNR; CDR2 reads FQNEAQ (reference sequence). The CDR3 consists of 15 residues. V shed 6 bases and J shed 4 bases, with 19 bases lying between them. Full variable domain (remainder filled in from reference TRBV7-9 and TRBJ2-7): DTGVSQNPRHKITKRGQNVTFRCDPISEHNRLYWYRQTLGQGPEFLTYFQNEAQLEKSRLLSDRFSAERPKGSFSTLEIQRTEQGDSAMYLCASSFATGPPYEQYFGPGTRLTVT.

This chain links TRBV2 with TRBJ1-6; D not certain. Germline V CDR1 and CDR2: SNHLY, FYNNEI. The CDR3 has 16 amino acids. Trimming removed 2 bases from V and 7 bases from J, with 15 bases in between. CDR3 coding DNA: TGTGCCAGCAGTGAATTGGGATCCCAAAGCAATTCACCCCTCCACTTT. It is translated as CASSELGSQSNSPLHF.

Note on this clone: The same CDR3 is also encoded by other DNA sequences in this sample. V and J are TRBV7-9 and TRBJ2-3, with 8 bases identical to TRBD1. Per germline, CDR1 SEHNR and CDR2 FQNEAQ (reference sequence). V shed 5 bases and J 6 bases; nucleotides not matched to a gene: 10. The CDR3 runs to 15 residues. In nucleotides, the CDR3 is TGTGCCAGCAGCCCCGGGCAGGGGGCGGGTGATACGCAGTATTTT. It specifies CASSPGQGAGDTQYF.

The chain has TRBV19 and TRBJ2-7, with D unresolved. Trimming took 3 bases from V and 2 from J, leaving 8 bases between them. Germline-derived CDR1 and CDR2 are LNHDA and SQIVND (reference sequence). CDR3 length equals 13 residues. The CDR3 here is CASSMVSAYEQYF. The DNA for the CDR3 is TGTGCCAGTAGTATGGTCAGCGCCTACGAGCAGTACTTC.

The chain uses TRBV19 and TRBJ2-7, with D maybe TRBD2 (5 bases). The germline CDR1 and CDR2 sequences are LNHDA and SQIVND (reference sequence). The CDR3 is 14 residues long. Trimming removed 5 bases from V and 3 bases from J, with 14 bases in between. CDR3 nucleotides: TGTGCCAGTAGTTTCCAAGTGGGGAGCTACGAGCAGTACTTC. Translation gives CASSFQVGSYEQYF. Combining the CDR3 with reference TRBV19 and TRBJ2-7 gives the whole variable domain DGGITQSPKYLFRKEGQNVTLSCEQNLNHDAMYWYRQDPGQGLRLIYYSQIVNDFQKGDIAEGYSVSREKKESFPLTVTSAQKNPTAFYLCASSFQVGSYEQYFGPGTRLTVT.

J is TRBJ1-4 and V is TRBV2, with 9 bases matching TRBD1. Germline lookup yields CDR1 SNHLY and CDR2 FYNNEI. The V gene end was trimmed by 8 bases and the J gene end by 7 bases; junction bases not matched to a gene: 14. CDR3 size: 16 residues. In DNA, the CDR3 is TGTGCCAGCTTTTTTTCATTCGTGACAGGGGGTGAAAAACTGTTTTTT. Protein product: CASFFSFVTGGEKLFF. The full variable domain, its missing parts supplied by reference TRBV2 and TRBJ1-4, is EPEVTQTPSHQVTQMGQEVILRCVPISNHLYFYWYRQILGQKVEFLVSFYNNEISEKSEIFDDQFSVERPDGSNFTLKIRSTKLEDSAMYFCASFFSFVTGGEKLFFGSGTQLSVL.

The rearrangement joins TRBV9 to TRBJ2-3, with 11 bases aligning to TRBD2. The V gene's germline CDR1 is SGDLS and CDR2 YYNGEE. After removal of 5 bases from V and 6 bases from J, the junction contained 8 bases not matched to a gene. The CDR3 has 15 amino acids. The CDR3 region has the DNA TGTGCCAGCAGTGACGGGACTAGCGGCCTGGATACGCAGTATTTT. As protein: CASSDGTSGLDTQYF.